The 6 T cell receptor beta chains below were found in one sample sequenced in a study of PD-1 blockade in classical Hodgkin lymphoma. Libraries were prepared by immunoSEQ multiplex PCR; TCRdb keeps only in-frame clonotypes and omits some of them. Found here are about 40,000 clones, about three quarters of them singletons; the top ten hold around 9.9%. All trial patients relapsed after autologous stem cell transplantation. Sequences were derived from peripheral blood mononuclear cells (PBMCs), sampled at baseline. The receptors shown here come from a human donor with classical Hodgkin lymphoma.

V is TRBV7-2 and J is TRBJ1-2; D gene uncertain. Deletions cut 2 bases from V and 4 bases from J, with 11 bases between. The CDR3 runs 14 residues. Germline V gene sequence: CDR1 SGHTA, CDR2 FQGNSA. DNA of the CDR3: TGTGCCAGCAGCTTAATTGCCACTCGCTATGGCTACACCTTC. The encoded protein is CASSLIATRYGYTF.

This chain uses TRBV27 with TRBJ2-6, with 7 nucleotides matching TRBD1. CDR1 and CDR2 from the germline V gene are MNHEY and SMNVEV (reference sequence). The ends lost 8 bases at V and 4 bases at J; junction bases unmatched: 20. There are 19 residues in the CDR3. The CDR3 DNA reads TGTGCCAGCGTATCCTTGGGGAAAACAGGGGTGACCGGGGCCAACGTCCTGACTTTC. It encodes CASVSLGKTGVTGANVLTF. Combining the CDR3 with reference TRBV27 and TRBJ2-6 gives the whole variable domain EAQVTQNPRYLITVTGKKLTVTCSQNMNHEYMSWYRQDPGLGLRQIYYSMNVEVTDKGDVPEGYKVSRKEKRNFPLILESPSPNQTSLYFCASVSLGKTGVTGANVLTFGAGSRLTVL.

The gene calls are TRBV5-1 and TRBJ2-5; D possibly corresponds to TRBD2 (5 bases). Looked up from germline, CDR1 is SGHRS and CDR2 is YFSETQ. Deletions cut 1 base from V and 3 bases from J, with 7 bases between. This CDR3 region has 13 residues. In DNA, the CDR3 is TGCGCCAGCAGCTTGATTAGCGAAGAGACCCAGTACTTC. Protein sequence: CASSLISEETQYF.

The DNA of the CDR3 is TGCGCCAGCAGCTTAGACATCGAGTCTCCCGTCCTGACTTTC. This codes for CASSLDIESPVLTF. The chain carries TRBV5-1 and TRBJ2-6, with D unresolved. Trimming removed 2 bases at V and 12 bases at J, with 15 bases between. This CDR3 is built from 14 residues. CDR1 is SGHRS and CDR2 is YFSETQ in the germline V gene. Based on the CDR3 plus reference TRBV5-1 and TRBJ2-6, the full variable domain is KAGVTQTPRYLIKTRGQQVTLSCSPISGHRSVSWYQQTPGQGLQFLFEYFSETQRNKGNFPGRFSGRQFSNSRSEMNVSTLELGDSALYLCASSLDIESPVLTFGAGSRLTVL.

The V gene is TRBV11-2, the J gene TRBJ2-7; TRBD2 matches at 8 bases. The CDR3 consists of 15 residues. V trimming: 0 bases; J trimming: 3 bases; junction bases outside the gene matches: 4. The germline gives CDR1 SGHAT, CDR2 FQNNGV. CDR3 sequence reads: CASSLEGSGIYEQYF. The CDR3 DNA reads as TGTGCCAGCAGCTTAGAGGGTAGCGGGATCTACGAGCAGTACTTC. Looking up the rest from reference TRBV11-2 and TRBJ2-7 gives the full variable domain: EAGVAQSPRYKIIEKRQSVAFWCNPISGHATLYWYQQILGQGPKLLIQFQNNGVVDDSQLPKDRFSAERLKGVDSTLKIQPAKLEDSAVYLCASSLEGSGIYEQYFGPGTRLTVT.

This clone was observed a handful of times. The chain combines TRBV10-3 with TRBJ1-1; D ambiguous. The CDR3 has 13 amino acids. Germline CDR1 reads ENHRY; CDR2 reads SYGVKD. Trimming cost V 7 bases and J 3 bases, with 12 bases left between them. The CDR3: CAITRSGDTEAFF. Written as DNA, the CDR3 is TGTGCCATCACCCGCAGTGGGGACACTGAAGCTTTCTTT.